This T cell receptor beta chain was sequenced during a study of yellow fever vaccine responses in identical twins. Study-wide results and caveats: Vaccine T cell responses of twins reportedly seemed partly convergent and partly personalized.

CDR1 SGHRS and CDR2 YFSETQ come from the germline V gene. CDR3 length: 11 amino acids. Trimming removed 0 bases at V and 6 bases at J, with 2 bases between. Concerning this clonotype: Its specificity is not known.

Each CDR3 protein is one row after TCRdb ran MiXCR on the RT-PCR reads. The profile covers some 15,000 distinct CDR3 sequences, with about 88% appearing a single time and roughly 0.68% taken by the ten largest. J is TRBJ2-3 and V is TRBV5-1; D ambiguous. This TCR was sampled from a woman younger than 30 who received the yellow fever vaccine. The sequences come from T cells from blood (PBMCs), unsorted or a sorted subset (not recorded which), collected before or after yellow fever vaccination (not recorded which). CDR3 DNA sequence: TGCGCCAGCAGCTTGGAGGATACGCAGTATTTT. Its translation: CASSLEDTQYF.